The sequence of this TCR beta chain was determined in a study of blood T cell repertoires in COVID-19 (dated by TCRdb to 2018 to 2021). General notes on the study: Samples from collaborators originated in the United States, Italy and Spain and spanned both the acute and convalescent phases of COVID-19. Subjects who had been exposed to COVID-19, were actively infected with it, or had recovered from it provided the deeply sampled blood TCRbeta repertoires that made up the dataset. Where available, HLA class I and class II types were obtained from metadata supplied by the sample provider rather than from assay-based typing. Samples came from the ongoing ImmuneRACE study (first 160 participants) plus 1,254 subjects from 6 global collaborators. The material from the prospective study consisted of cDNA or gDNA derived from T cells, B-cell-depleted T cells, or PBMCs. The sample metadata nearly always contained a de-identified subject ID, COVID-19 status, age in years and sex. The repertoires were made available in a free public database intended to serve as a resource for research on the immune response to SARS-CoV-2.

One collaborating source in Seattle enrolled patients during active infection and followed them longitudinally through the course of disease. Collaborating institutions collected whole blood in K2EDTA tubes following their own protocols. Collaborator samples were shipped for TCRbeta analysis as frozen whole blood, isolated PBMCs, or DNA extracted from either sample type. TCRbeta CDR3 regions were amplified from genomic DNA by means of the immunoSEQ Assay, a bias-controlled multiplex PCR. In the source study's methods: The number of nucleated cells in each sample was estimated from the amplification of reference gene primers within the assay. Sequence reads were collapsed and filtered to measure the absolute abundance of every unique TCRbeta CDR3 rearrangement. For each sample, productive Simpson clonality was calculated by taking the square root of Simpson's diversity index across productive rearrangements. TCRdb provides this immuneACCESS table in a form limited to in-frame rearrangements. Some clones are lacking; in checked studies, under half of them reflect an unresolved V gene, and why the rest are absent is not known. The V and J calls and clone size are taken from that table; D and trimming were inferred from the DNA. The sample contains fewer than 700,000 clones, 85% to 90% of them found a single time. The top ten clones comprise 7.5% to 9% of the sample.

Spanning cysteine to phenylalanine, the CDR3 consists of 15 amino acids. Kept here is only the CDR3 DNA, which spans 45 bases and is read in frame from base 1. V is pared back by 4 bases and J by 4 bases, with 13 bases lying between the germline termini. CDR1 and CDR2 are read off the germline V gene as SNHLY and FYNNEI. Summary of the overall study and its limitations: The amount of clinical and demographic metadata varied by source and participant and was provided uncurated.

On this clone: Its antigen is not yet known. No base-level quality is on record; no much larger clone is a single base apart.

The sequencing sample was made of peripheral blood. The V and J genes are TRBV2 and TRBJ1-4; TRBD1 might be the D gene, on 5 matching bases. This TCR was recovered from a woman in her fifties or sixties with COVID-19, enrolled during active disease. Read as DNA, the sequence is TGTGCCAGCAGTGGAGTAGCAGGGTTTAATGAAAAACTGTTTTTT. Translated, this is CASSGVAGFNEKLFF.